These 20 T cell receptor beta chains were sequenced from one sample in a study of blood T cell repertoires in COVID-19. Profiled with immunoSEQ multiplex PCR; TCRdb holds only in-frame clones, not every one. Of 50,000 to 75,000 clones listed, 70% to 80% were seen once; the top ten hold roughly 21%. Source material: peripheral blood. These receptor sequences come from a man older than 75 with active or convalescent COVID-19.

By sample share, this clone is medium-sized. This sequence joins TRBV7-8 and TRBJ2-3, with 8 bases identical to TRBD2. The germline V gene encodes CDR1 SGHVS and CDR2 FQNEAQ. The J segment lost 4 bases and the V segment lost 1 base, leaving 10 bases of the junction unmatched. The CDR3 spans 17 residues. In nucleotides, the CDR3 is TGTGCCAGCAGCTTAGTCGGGGGCGGGAGGACGGCAGATACGCAGTATTTT. Translation: CASSLVGGGRTADTQYF.

DNA for the CDR3: TGTGCCACGCGCCGCGGAAGAACGGAGACCCAGTACTTC. Translating gives CATRRGRTETQYF. V is TRBV27 and J is TRBJ2-5; D remains ambiguous. There are 13 residues in the CDR3. Trimming took 10 bases from V and 5 from J, leaving 17 bases between them. Germline V gene data show CDR1 as MNHEY and CDR2 as SMNVEV (reference sequence).

This clone was found many times. The gene calls are TRBV7-9 and TRBJ1-6; 7 bases line up with TRBD1. The CDR3 is 14 residues long. CDR1 is SEHNR, CDR2 FQNEAQ, per germline (reference sequence). Unmatched junction bases numbered 4, after V lost 3 bases and J lost 8 bases. CDR3 bases: TGTGCCAGCAGCTTTGGGACAGACTATTCACCCCTCCACTTT. Protein: CASSFGTDYSPLHF.

This chain uses TRBV6-5 with TRBJ1-1; 9 nucleotides line up with TRBD1. The CDR3 has 15 residues. V lost 7 bases to trimming and J lost 0 bases; unmatched junction nucleotides: 6. Looked up from germline, CDR1 is MNHEY and CDR2 is SVGAGI. CDR3 nucleotides: TGTGCCAGCATCCTACAGGGGGCTATGAACACTGAAGCTTTCTTT. This gives the protein CASILQGAMNTEAFF.

This clone was counted a single time. The CDR3 here is CASSPPWQGPTGELFF. The CDR3 nucleotides read TGTGCCAGCTCACCACCTTGGCAGGGCCCCACCGGGGAGCTGTTTTTT. This rearrangement joins TRBV18 to TRBJ2-2, with D tentatively TRBD1 (5 bases). This CDR3 contains 16 residues. Germline-derived CDR1 and CDR2 are KGHSH and LQKENI. Trimming stripped 0 bases from V and 4 bases from J, with 12 bases between.

V is TRBV23-1 and J is TRBJ1-5; D not resolved. TRBV23-1 is assigned to the ORF class and has an uncertain function. This CDR3 is 15 amino acids long. V lost 0 bases, J lost 7 bases, and 13 bases lay in between. CDR3 residues: CASSQSRGGGQPQHF. CDR3 bases: TGCGCCAGCAGTCAATCGCGGGGAGGAGGGCAGCCCCAGCATTTT.

V is TRBV7-6 and J is TRBJ2-1; D is ambiguous. Trimming shortened V by 5 bases and J by 0 bases, and 5 bases separated the two germline ends. CDR3 size: 13 residues. Germline values: CDR1 SGHVS, CDR2 FNYEAQ. The CDR3 nucleotides read TGTGCCAGCAGCGAACTCTCCTACAATGAGCAGTTCTTC. Its protein is CASSELSYNEQFF.

This clone has only a few counts. V is TRBV7-3 and J is TRBJ2-7, with a tentative D call TRBD1 (6 bases). Germline CDR1 reads SGHTA; CDR2 reads FQGTGA. The V and J ends lost 2 bases and 4 bases respectively, with 9 bases between them. The CDR3 totals 13 residues. The CDR3 region has the DNA TGTGCCAGCAGCTTAGGGACACAATACGAGCAGTACTTC. Protein sequence: CASSLGTQYEQYF.

The V call is TRBV28, the J call TRBJ2-3; possible D gene TRBD2, 6 bases. V was cut by 4 bases and J by 6 bases, with 11 bases left in between. CDR1 MDHEN and CDR2 SYDVKM come from the germline V gene. The CDR3 is 13 residues long. CDR3 region: CASSYIGTDTQYF. CDR3 coding DNA: TGTGCCAGCAGTTATATCGGGACTGATACGCAGTATTTT.

This clone came up a few times. The chain joins TRBV24-1 to TRBJ2-7; 8 nucleotides align to TRBD1. CDR1 and CDR2 (germline): KGHDR, SFDVKD. CDR3 length: 15 residues. V lost 3 bases to trimming and J lost 6 bases; unmatched junction nucleotides: 9. The CDR3 loop is CATSDRTGFLSEQYF. The CDR3 DNA reads as TGTGCCACCAGTGATCGGACAGGGTTCTTATCCGAGCAGTACTTC.

The chain has TRBV28 and TRBJ2-7; 9 bases line up with TRBD1. CDR3 length: 14 residues. Germline trimming cut 7 bases from V and 7 bases from J; bases unmatched to any gene: 11. CDR1 and CDR2 (germline): MDHEN, SYDVKM. DNA for the CDR3: TGTGCCAGCACCCCGGGACAGGGAAGGCGGGAGCAGTACTTC. Its protein is CASTPGQGRREQYF.

This chain uses TRBV21-1 with TRBJ2-6; the D call of TRBD1 is as the table states it, not checked on the DNA. TRBV21-1 counts as a pseudogene. The CDR3 is made up of 20 amino acids. The CDR3 here is CASSKAGARQDSSGANVLTF. The CDR3 DNA follows: TGTGCCAGCAGCAAAGCAGGGGCCCGGCAGGATTCCTCTGGGGCCAACGTCCTGACTTTC.

The sample holds many counts of this clone. J is TRBJ2-2 and V is TRBV19; possible D gene TRBD2, 6 bases. Looked up from germline, CDR1 is LNHDA and CDR2 is SQIVND (reference sequence). V lost 1 base and J lost 1, with 10 bases in between. The CDR3 is made up of 16 amino acids. The CDR3 protein is CASSIGSGWNTGELFF. The CDR3 DNA reads TGTGCCAGTAGTATAGGCAGCGGGTGGAACACCGGGGAGCTGTTTTTT.

This chain links TRBV28 with TRBJ1-2; possibly TRBD1 for D (6 bases). CDR3 length: 14 amino acids. Germline-derived CDR1 and CDR2 are MDHEN and SYDVKM. With 6 bases removed from V and 4 bases from J, the gap between germline ends came to 15 bases. The CDR3 loop is CASRLGQSIYGYTF. CDR3 nucleotide sequence: TGTGCCAGCAGACTTGGACAGTCTATCTATGGCTACACCTTC.

The table lists this clone with a few counts. The chain joins TRBV7-9 to TRBJ1-2; D is perhaps TRBD1 (6 bases). Trimming pared 7 bases from V and 4 bases from J, leaving 16 bases between. The germline V gene encodes CDR1 SEHNR and CDR2 FQNEAQ (reference sequence). This CDR3 contains 14 residues. In DNA form, the CDR3 reads TGTGCCAGCACGAACTCCAGGGGTTCCTATGGCTACACCTTC. Amino acid sequence: CASTNSRGSYGYTF. Drawing the rest from reference TRBV7-9 and TRBJ1-2, the complete variable domain is DTGVSQNPRHKITKRGQNVTFRCDPISEHNRLYWYRQTLGQGPEFLTYFQNEAQLEKSRLLSDRFSAERPKGSFSTLEIQRTEQGDSAMYLCASTNSRGSYGYTFGSGTRLTVV.

The V and J genes are TRBV2 and TRBJ1-2, with 9 bases that match TRBD1. The V segment lost 2 bases and the J segment 3 bases; nucleotides outside the gene matches: 4. This CDR3 has 15 residues. Germline CDR1 and CDR2: SNHLY and FYNNEI. CDR3 DNA: TGTGCCAGCAGTGAACTTGGACAGGGGTACTATGGCTACACCTTC. It encodes CASSELGQGYYGYTF.

This chain links TRBV30 with TRBJ1-5; 8 nucleotides align to TRBD1. The V gene's germline CDR1 is GTSNPN and CDR2 SVGIG (reference sequence). Unmatched junction bases numbered 1, after V lost 0 bases and J lost 9 bases. The CDR3 extends over 12 amino acids. The CDR3 coding sequence is TGTGCCTGGAGTGTACAGGGGGGGCCCCAGCATTTT. Translation gives CAWSVQGGPQHF.

This sequence joins TRBV5-1 and TRBJ1-5; TRBD1 agrees at 7 bases. There are 19 residues in the CDR3. The V gene's germline CDR1 is SGHRS and CDR2 YFSETQ. Losses at the gene ends were 0 bases for V and 1 base for J; bases not matched to a gene: 13. The DNA for the CDR3 is TGCGCCAGCAGCTTGGGGGCTTCCACAGGGGTAGGGAGCAATCAGCCCCAGCATTTT. Its protein is CASSLGASTGVGSNQPQHF.

The chain uses TRBV5-1 and TRBJ1-5; 11 nucleotides agree with TRBD1. Germline lookup yields CDR1 SGHRS and CDR2 YFSETQ. Trimming removed 0 bases from V and 5 bases from J; junction bases left unmatched: 4. CDR3 length equals 16 residues. This CDR3 is CASSLGTGGADQPQHF. CDR3 DNA: TGCGCCAGCAGCTTGGGGACAGGGGGCGCGGATCAGCCCCAGCATTTT.

The chain joins TRBV11-2 to TRBJ2-3; 10 nucleotides align to TRBD2. J was trimmed by 11 bases and V by 6 bases; bases with no gene match: 5. Germline assignment: CDR1 SGHAT and CDR2 FQNNGV. This CDR3 region has 12 residues. This chain's CDR3 is CASRGLAPRQYF. The DNA of the CDR3 is TGTGCCAGCAGGGGACTAGCGCCGAGGCAGTATTTT. The complete variable domain, with remaining parts taken from reference TRBV11-2 and TRBJ2-3, reads EAGVAQSPRYKIIEKRQSVAFWCNPISGHATLYWYQQILGQGPKLLIQFQNNGVVDDSQLPKDRFSAERLKGVDSTLKIQPAKLEDSAVYLCASRGLAPRQYFGPGTRLTVL.